Sequencing of this TCR beta chain was carried out in a study of shared clonotypes between healthy human individuals. Study-wide results and caveats: Several donors held about 5% of naive CD4 clonotypes in common.

Losses at the gene ends were 4 bases for V and 0 bases for J; bases not matched to a gene: 4. The germline V gene has CDR1 MNHNS and CDR2 SASEGT. This CDR3 spans 15 amino acids. The protocol was immunoSEQ multiplex PCR, while the TCRdb copy is restricted to in-frame clones and leaves out a portion. The repertoire includes about 960,000 clones, approximately 80% of them detected once, and approximately 1.5% sits in the top ten. A word on this clone: Its antigen remains unidentified.

This TCR was recovered from a man between 18 and 29 years old in good health. Source material: memory CD4+ T cells sorted from blood. Subset of the sample: CD45RA-negative fraction. The chain uses TRBV6-1 and TRBJ1-1; TRBD1 matches at 8 bases. DNA of the CDR3: TGTGCCAGCAGTGCCCGGGACAGGTTGAACACTGAAGCTTTCTTT. Its protein is CASSARDRLNTEAFF.